The 4 T cell receptor beta chains listed next were all sequenced from one sample in a study of shared clonotypes between healthy human individuals. TCRdb's copy holds only in-frame clones and misses some; the assay was immunoSEQ multiplex PCR. Of about 460,000 clones listed, 70% to 80% are singletons. The sample comprised PBMCs. All receptors come from a woman in her 40s in good health. Some clones in this sample may be carry-over from other donors' samples.

In its sample, this clone was seen many times. The rearrangement links TRBV7-8 to TRBJ2-3; TRBD1 matches at 7 bases. The germline CDR1 and CDR2 sequences are SGHVS and FQNEAQ. V lost 8 bases to trimming and J lost 0 bases; unmatched junction nucleotides: 5. The CDR3 consists of 14 residues. Here the CDR3 reads CASYDRVSTDTQYF. The CDR3, as DNA: TGTGCCAGCTATGACAGGGTTAGCACAGATACGCAGTATTTT.

The chain joins TRBV5-1 to TRBJ1-1, with a tentative D call TRBD1 (5 bases). This CDR3 contains 16 residues. Trimming stripped 4 bases from V and 4 bases from J, with 20 bases between. The germline gives CDR1 SGHRS, CDR2 YFSETQ. The CDR3, as DNA: TGCGCCAGCAGCCCGGCGGGACCAGGGTTTGCCACTGAAGCTTTCTTT. This sequence encodes CASSPAGPGFATEAFF.

Remarks on this clone: Other DNA sequences of this sample code for an identical CDR3. The chain combines TRBV7-2 with TRBJ2-7; 9 nucleotides align to TRBD2. V dropped 1 base and J dropped 1; count of bases not matched to a gene: 2. The length of the CDR3 is 15 residues. In germline, CDR1 is SGHTA, CDR2 FQGNSA. The CDR3 nucleotides read TGTGCCAGCAGCTTAGGGCTAGCGGGATCCTACGAGCAGTACTTC. This gives the protein CASSLGLAGSYEQYF.

Details on this clone: With only one base between it and a far larger clone, this is likely a read error. The J gene is TRBJ2-3, the V gene TRBV15; 7 nucleotides line up with TRBD2. The CDR3 is 16 residues long. Germline assignment: CDR1 LNHNV and CDR2 YYDKDF (reference sequence). V was pared by 0 bases and J by 1 base, with 4 bases of the junction left unmatched. CDR3 in amino acids: CATSRDRGVGTDTQYF. The CDR3 region has the DNA TGTGCCACCAGCAGAGATCGGGGGGTGGGCACAGATACGCAGTATTTT. Drawing the rest from reference TRBV15 and TRBJ2-3, the complete variable domain is DAMVIQNPRYQVTQFGKPVTLSCSQTLNHNVMYWYQQKSSQAPKLLFHYYDKDFNNEADTPDNFQSRRPNTSFCFLDIRSPGLGDTAMYLCATSRDRGVGTDTQYFGPGTRLTVL.